A selection of T cell receptor beta chains follows, all from one sample in a study of Graves' ophthalmopathy and Graves' hyperthyroidism. TCRdb ran MiXCR on the multiplex PCR reads and lists one entry per CDR3 protein. The sample carries about 240,000 distinct CDR3 sequences, about 47% recorded once. The sample was peripheral blood. The receptors come from an adult man with Graves' ophthalmopathy. Both conserved end residues are part of each CDR3. The D gene is left open where the match is weak. Not every row has a clone size; where given, it reads once, few, many or a size class.

clone_size	cdr3_length	d_call	v_call	j_call	cdr3_nt	cdr3_aa
many	13	NA	TRBV7-2	TRBJ1-2	TGTGCCAGCGGTACCTTCATTTCCGATGGCTACACCTTC	CASGTFISDGYTF
NA	12	NA	TRBV19	TRBJ1-2	TGTGCCAGTAGTTTTACAATGGGCCACTACACCTTC	CASSFTMGHYTF
NA	11	NA	TRBV29-1	TRBJ1-1	TGCAGCAGTTTAGGGAGAGGGAAAGCTTTCTTT	CSSLGRGKAFF
few	14	NA	TRBV6-6	TRBJ2-2	TGTGCCAGCAGTTACTCATTGACCACCGGGGAGCTGTTTTTT	CASSYSLTTGELFF
many	14	TRBD1	TRBV6-4	TRBJ1-6	TGTGCCAGCAGTGCGGGACAGGGGGGTTCACCCCTCCACTTT	CASSAGQGGSPLHF
NA	16	NA	TRBV7-9	TRBJ1-1	TGTGCCAGCAGCTTTTCGGGACTCCTGGGGGAAGCTGAAGCTTTCTTT	CASSFSGLLGEAEAFF
NA	16	TRBD2	TRBV7-2	TRBJ2-5	TGTGCCAGCAGCTTTAGAACTAGCGGGGGGTGGGAGACCCAGTACTTC	CASSFRTSGGWETQYF
few	14	NA	TRBV7-8	TRBJ2-2	TGTGCCAGCAGCTTCCAAGGGGTTGGCGGGGAGCTGTTTTTT	CASSFQGVGGELFF
few	14	TRBD1	TRBV29-1	TRBJ1-4	TGCAGCGTTGGGGCAGGGGGCAGTAATGAAAAACTGTTTTTT	CSVGAGGSNEKLFF
few	14	NA	TRBV4-1	TRBJ1-2	TGCGCCAGCAGCAAGTCGGGGGCTAGCTATGGCTACACCTTC	CASSKSGASYGYTF
NA	15	TRBD1	TRBV15	TRBJ1-3	TGTGCCACCAGCAGAGATCAGGGGGCTGGAAACACCATATATTTT	CATSRDQGAGNTIYF
NA	19	TRBD1	TRBV7-8	TRBJ1-1	TGTGCCAGCAGCGTTGAAGGATGGGACAGGCACCGGAGGAACACTGAAGCTTTCTTT	CASSVEGWDRHRRNTEAFF
few	13	TRBD2	TRBV5-6	TRBJ2-2	TGTGCCAGCATCCGGGGGGGGAACGGGGAGCTGTTTTTT	CASIRGGNGELFF
few	13	NA	TRBV7-9	TRBJ2-7	TGTGCCAGCAGCCCCGGAAGGCTGAACGAGCAGTACTTC	CASSPGRLNEQYF
NA	13	NA	TRBV6-5	TRBJ1-5	TGTGCCAGCGGCCCGGGGCTCAGTAAGCCCCAGCATTTT	CASGPGLSKPQHF
few	15	NA	TRBV2	TRBJ1-4	TGTGCCAGCAGCTTAGGGAAAGCAACTAATGAAAAACTGTTTTTT	CASSLGKATNEKLFF
few	15	NA	TRBV19	TRBJ2-2	TGTGCCAGTAGTATGTGGTTTCAGGGCGGAGGGGAGCTGTTTTTT	CASSMWFQGGGELFF
NA	14	TRBD2	TRBV6-5	TRBJ2-7	TGTGCCAGCAGGCTAGCGGATAATTCCTACGAGCAGTACTTC	CASRLADNSYEQYF
NA	13	NA	TRBV7-8	TRBJ2-7	TGTGCCAACAGCCCGGGACCGTACTACGAGCAGTACTTC	CANSPGPYYEQYF
NA	14	TRBD1	TRBV2	TRBJ1-1	TGTGCCAGCAGTAATGGCAGGGGGAGCACTGAAGCTTTCTTT	CASSNGRGSTEAFF
NA	16	NA	TRBV16	TRBJ1-3	TGTGCCAGCAGCCGCAATAGGACAAGCTCTGGAAACACCATATATTTT	CASSRNRTSSGNTIYF
NA	15	NA	TRBV4-1	TRBJ2-5	TGCGCCAGCAGCCAAGATAGGGGCGGCCCAGAGACCCAGTACTTC	CASSQDRGGPETQYF
NA	13	TRBD1	TRBV2	TRBJ1-1	TGTGCCAGCAGGGACAGGGCCCTTACTGAAGCTTTCTTT	CASRDRALTEAFF
few	14	NA	TRBV14	TRBJ1-1	TGTGCACGGAGGGTGGAGGACTCGAACACTGAAGCTTTCTTT	CARRVEDSNTEAFF
few	14	NA	TRBV15	TRBJ2-7	TGTGCCACCAGCCCTGGACAACTCTCCTACGAGCAGTACTTC	CATSPGQLSYEQYF
few	14	NA	TRBV7-3	TRBJ2-2	TGTGCCAGCAGCCGATCAGCGAACACCGGGGAGCTGTTTTTT	CASSRSANTGELFF
NA	13	NA	TRBV28	TRBJ2-7	TGTGCCAGCAAATACAGAGCACCCTACGAGCAGTACTTC	CASKYRAPYEQYF
few	14	TRBD1	TRBV11-2	TRBJ2-7	TGTGCCAGCAGCTCCTGGACAGGGGGCGACGAGCAGTACTTC	CASSSWTGGDEQYF
NA	14	TRBD2	TRBV7-9	TRBJ2-5	TGTGCCAGCAGCCCGACTAGCGCGGCAGAGACCCAGTACTTC	CASSPTSAAETQYF
once	14	NA	TRBV5-4	TRBJ1-2	TGTGCCAGCAGCTTGGGGAGTCTCGACTATGGCTACACCTTC	CASSLGSLDYGYTF